Listed below are T cell receptor beta chains from one sample, sequenced in a study of T cells in Graves' hyperthyroidism and ophthalmopathy. TCRdb re-derived calls from the multiplex PCR reads in MiXCR, one entry per CDR3 protein. The sample carries some 620,000 distinct CDR3 sequences, roughly 15% recorded once. Sequenced input: blood. These TCRs come from a woman aged 25 to 39 with Graves' hyperthyroidism. The CDR3 runs from the conserved cysteine through the conserved F or W. Each record gives: D gene, V gene, J gene, clone size, CDR3 DNA, CDR3 protein. D genes are given only for firm matches. Clone size is shown for a subset of rows, as once, few, many or a class of expanded clone.

D: TRBD1
V: TRBV6-1
J: TRBJ2-2
size: NA
DNA: TGTGCCAGCAGCCTGGACAGGGGAGTCACCGGGGAGCTGTTTTTT
CDR3: CASSLDRGVTGELFF

D: NA
V: TRBV12-3/TRBV12-4
J: TRBJ2-3
size: many
DNA: TGTGCCAGCAGCATCATAGCGGAGTACACAGATACGCAGTATTTT
CDR3: CASSIIAEYTDTQYF

D: TRBD1
V: TRBV11-2
J: TRBJ2-5
size: NA
DNA: TGTGCCAGTCCCGGGACAGGGGGAGAGACCCAGTACTTC
CDR3: CASPGTGGETQYF

D: TRBD2
V: TRBV19
J: TRBJ2-7
size: once
DNA: TGTGCCAGTAGTGAGGGGCTAGCGGCAAACGAGCAGTACTTC
CDR3: CASSEGLAANEQYF

D: NA
V: TRBV25-1
J: TRBJ1-1
size: many
DNA: TGTGCCAGCAGTTCGTGGAGAGAAGCTTTCTTT
CDR3: CASSSWREAFF

D: NA
V: TRBV29-1
J: TRBJ1-1
size: many
DNA: TGCAGCGTTGGTATATGGACATCGAACACTGAAGCTTTCTTT
CDR3: CSVGIWTSNTEAFF

D: NA
V: TRBV28
J: TRBJ2-3
size: many
DNA: TGTGCCAGCAGTTTAGGGCTAGCGTACCCTAGCACAGATACGCAGTATTTT
CDR3: CASSLGLAYPSTDTQYF

D: TRBD2
V: TRBV18
J: TRBJ2-7
size: NA
DNA: TGTGCCAGCTCCGACAGCGGGAAGGGCGAGCAGTACTTC
CDR3: CASSDSGKGEQYF

D: TRBD2
V: TRBV29-1
J: TRBJ2-2
size: NA
DNA: TGCAGCGTTGATATAGCGGGATCGGGGACCGGGGAGCTGTTTTTT
CDR3: CSVDIAGSGTGELFF

D: TRBD2
V: TRBV12-3/TRBV12-4
J: TRBJ2-2
size: NA
DNA: TGTGCCAGCAGTTCTCCGGGACTAAACACCGGGGAGCTGTTTTTT
CDR3: CASSSPGLNTGELFF

D: NA
V: TRBV27
J: TRBJ2-7
size: few
DNA: TGTGCCAGCAGTCCCAACCTTCGAATTCAAGCCTACGAGCAGTACTTC
CDR3: CASSPNLRIQAYEQYF

D: TRBD1
V: TRBV4-1
J: TRBJ1-1
size: few
DNA: TGCGCCAGCAGCCACCCGGGACAGGGGAGGACTGAAGCTTTCTTT
CDR3: CASSHPGQGRTEAFF

D: NA
V: TRBV2
J: TRBJ1-5
size: many
DNA: TGTGCCAGCAGTTACGGACACCGTGGCAATCAGCCCCAGCATTTT
CDR3: CASSYGHRGNQPQHF